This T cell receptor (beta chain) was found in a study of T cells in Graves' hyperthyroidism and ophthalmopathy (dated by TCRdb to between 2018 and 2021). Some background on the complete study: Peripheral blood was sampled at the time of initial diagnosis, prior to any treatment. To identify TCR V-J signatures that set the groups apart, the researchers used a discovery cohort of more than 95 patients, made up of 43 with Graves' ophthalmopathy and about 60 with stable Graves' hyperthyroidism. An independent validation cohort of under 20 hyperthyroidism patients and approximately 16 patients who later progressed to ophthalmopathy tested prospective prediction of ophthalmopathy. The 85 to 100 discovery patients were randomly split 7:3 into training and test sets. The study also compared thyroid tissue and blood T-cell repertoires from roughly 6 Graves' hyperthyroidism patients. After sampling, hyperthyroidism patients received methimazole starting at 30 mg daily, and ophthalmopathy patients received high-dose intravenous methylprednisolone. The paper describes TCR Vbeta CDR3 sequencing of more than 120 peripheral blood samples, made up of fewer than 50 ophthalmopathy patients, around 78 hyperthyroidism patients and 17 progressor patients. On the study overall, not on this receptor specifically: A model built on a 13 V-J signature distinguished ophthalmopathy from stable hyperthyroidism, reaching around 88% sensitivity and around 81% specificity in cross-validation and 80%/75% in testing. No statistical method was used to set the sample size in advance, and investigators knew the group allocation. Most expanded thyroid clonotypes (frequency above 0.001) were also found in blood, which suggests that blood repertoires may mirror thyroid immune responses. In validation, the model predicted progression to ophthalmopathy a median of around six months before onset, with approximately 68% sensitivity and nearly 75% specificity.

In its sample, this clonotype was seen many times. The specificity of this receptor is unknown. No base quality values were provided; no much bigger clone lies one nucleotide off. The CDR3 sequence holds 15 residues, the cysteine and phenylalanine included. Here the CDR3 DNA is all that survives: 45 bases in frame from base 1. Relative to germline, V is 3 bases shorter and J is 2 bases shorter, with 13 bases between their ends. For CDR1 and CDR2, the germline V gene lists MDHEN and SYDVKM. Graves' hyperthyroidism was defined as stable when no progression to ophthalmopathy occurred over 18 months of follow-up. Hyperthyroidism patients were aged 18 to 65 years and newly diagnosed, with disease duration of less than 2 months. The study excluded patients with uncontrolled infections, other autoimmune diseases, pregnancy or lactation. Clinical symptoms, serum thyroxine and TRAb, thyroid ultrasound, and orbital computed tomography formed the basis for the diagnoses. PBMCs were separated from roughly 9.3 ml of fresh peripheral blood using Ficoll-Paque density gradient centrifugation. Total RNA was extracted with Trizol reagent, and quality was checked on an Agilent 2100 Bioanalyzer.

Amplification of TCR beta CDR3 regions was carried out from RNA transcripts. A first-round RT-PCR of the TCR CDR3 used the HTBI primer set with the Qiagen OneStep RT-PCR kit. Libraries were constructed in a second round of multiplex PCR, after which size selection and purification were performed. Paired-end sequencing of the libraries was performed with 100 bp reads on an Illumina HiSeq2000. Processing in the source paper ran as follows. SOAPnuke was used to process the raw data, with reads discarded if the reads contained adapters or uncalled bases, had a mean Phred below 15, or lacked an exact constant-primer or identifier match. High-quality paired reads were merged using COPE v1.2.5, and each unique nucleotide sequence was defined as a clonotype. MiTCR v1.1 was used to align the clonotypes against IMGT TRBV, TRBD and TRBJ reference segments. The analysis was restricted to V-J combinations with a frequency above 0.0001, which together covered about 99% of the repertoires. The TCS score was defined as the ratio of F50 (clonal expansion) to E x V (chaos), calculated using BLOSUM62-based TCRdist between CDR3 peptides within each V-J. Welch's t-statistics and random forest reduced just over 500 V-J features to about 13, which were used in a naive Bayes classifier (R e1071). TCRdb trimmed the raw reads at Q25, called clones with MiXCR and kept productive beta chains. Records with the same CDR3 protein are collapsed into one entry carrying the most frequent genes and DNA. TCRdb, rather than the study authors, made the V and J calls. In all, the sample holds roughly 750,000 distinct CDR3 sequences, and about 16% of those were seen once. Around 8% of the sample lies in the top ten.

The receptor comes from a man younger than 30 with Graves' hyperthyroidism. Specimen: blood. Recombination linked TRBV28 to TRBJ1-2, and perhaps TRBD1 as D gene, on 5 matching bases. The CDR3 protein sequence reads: CASSFRAGRNYGYTF. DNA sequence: TGTGCCAGCAGTTTCAGGGCAGGGCGGAACTATGGCTACACCTTC.